This TCR beta chain was recovered during a study of blood T cells in healthy people across ages. This CDR3 region has 14 residues. The V gene lost 1 base and the J gene lost 6 bases, with 10 bases spanning the gap. Germline V gene data show CDR1 as MDHEN and CDR2 as SYDVKM. Then a second PCR, running about 6 to 12 cycles, was carried out with a sample-barcoded 5' primer and a J-beta primer mix. Via MiXCR, TCRdb re-called the 5' RACE reads, giving one row per CDR3 protein. Counted here are 980,000 or so distinct CDR3 sequences, roughly 48% occurring once; the ten biggest clones make up under 15%. V is TRBV28 and J is TRBJ1-5, with D maybe TRBD1 (5 bases). The sample comprised blood. This receptor was obtained from a man aged 25 to 40 in good health. CDR3 sequence reads: CASSLFEGTQPQHF. Written as DNA, the CDR3 is TGTGCCAGCAGTTTATTTGAAGGGACTCAGCCCCAGCATTTT.